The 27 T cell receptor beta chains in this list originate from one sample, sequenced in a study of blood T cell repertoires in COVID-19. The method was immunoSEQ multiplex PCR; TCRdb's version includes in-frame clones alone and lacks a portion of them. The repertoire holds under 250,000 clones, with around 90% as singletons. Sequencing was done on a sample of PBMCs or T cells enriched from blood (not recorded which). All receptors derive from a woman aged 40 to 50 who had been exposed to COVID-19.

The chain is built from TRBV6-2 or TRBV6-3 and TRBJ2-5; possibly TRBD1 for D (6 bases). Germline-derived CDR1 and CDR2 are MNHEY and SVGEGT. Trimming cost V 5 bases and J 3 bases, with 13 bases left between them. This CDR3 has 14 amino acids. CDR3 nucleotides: TGTGCCAGCAGTATTACCGCAGGGGAAGAGACCCAGTACTTC. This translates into CASSITAGEETQYF.

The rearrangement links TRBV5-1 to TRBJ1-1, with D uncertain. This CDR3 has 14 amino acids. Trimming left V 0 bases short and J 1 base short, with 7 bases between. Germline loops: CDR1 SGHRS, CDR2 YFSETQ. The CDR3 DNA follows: TGCGCCAGCAGCTTGGGGGCCCCGAACACTGAAGCTTTCTTT. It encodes CASSLGAPNTEAFF.

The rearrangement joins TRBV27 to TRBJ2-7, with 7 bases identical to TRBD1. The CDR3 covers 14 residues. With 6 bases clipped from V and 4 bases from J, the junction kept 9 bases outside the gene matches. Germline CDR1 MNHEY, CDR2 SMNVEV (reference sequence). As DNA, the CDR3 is TGTGCCAGCAGGCTCCGGGACAGTGCATACGAGCAGTACTTC. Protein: CASRLRDSAYEQYF.

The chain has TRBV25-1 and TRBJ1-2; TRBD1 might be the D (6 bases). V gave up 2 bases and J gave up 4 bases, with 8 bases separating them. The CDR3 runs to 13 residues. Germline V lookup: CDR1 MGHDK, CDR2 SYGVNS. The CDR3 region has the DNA TGTGCCAGCAGTGAACAGGGGCGCTATGGCTACACCTTC. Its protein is CASSEQGRYGYTF.

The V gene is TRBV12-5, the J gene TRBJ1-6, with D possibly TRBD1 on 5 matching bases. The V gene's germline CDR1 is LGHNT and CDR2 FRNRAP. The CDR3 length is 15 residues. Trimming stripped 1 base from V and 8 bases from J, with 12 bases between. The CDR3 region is CASGLDQGGYSPLHF. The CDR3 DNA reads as TGTGCTAGTGGTTTGGATCAGGGTGGTTATTCACCCCTCCACTTT.

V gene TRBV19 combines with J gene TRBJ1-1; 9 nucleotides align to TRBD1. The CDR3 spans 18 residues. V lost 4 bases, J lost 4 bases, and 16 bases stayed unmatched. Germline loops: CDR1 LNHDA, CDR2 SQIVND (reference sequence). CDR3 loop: CASSNFPTGGGFGTEAFF. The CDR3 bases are TGTGCCAGTAGTAATTTCCCCACAGGGGGCGGGTTCGGCACTGAAGCTTTCTTT.

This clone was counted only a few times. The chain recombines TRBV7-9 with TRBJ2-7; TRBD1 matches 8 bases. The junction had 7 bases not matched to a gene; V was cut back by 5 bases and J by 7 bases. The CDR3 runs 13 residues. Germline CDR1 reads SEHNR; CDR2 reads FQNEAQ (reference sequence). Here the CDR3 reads CASSPTDRDEQYV. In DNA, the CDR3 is TGTGCCAGCAGCCCAACGGACAGGGATGAGCAGTACGTC.

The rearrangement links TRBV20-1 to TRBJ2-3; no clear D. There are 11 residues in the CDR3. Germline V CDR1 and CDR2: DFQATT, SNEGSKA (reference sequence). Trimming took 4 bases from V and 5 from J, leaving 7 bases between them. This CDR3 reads CSATVVDTQYF. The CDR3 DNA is TGCAGTGCTACGGTAGTAGATACGCAGTATTTT.

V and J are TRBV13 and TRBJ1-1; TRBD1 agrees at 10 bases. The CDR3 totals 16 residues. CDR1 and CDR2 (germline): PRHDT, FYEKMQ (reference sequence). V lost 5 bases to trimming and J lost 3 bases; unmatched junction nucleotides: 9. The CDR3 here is CASSVAGTGEDTEAFF. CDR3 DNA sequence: TGTGCCAGCAGCGTGGCCGGGACAGGGGAAGACACTGAAGCTTTCTTT.

The CDR3 loop is CASSSDWGELFF. The CDR3 region has the DNA TGTGCCAGCAGCTCTGACTGGGGGGAGCTGTTTTTT. The chain combines TRBV5-5 with TRBJ2-2, with no clear D. This CDR3 has 12 amino acids. Trimming stripped 3 bases from V and 8 bases from J, with 8 bases between. Germline V gene lookup returns CDR1 SGHKS and CDR2 YYEKEE (reference sequence).

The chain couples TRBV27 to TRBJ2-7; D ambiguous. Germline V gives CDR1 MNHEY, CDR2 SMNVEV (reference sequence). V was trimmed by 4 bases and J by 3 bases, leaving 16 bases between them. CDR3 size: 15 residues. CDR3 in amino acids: CASSSRPGSLYEQYF. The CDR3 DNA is TGTGCCAGCAGTTCTCGGCCCGGGTCGCTCTACGAGCAGTACTTC.

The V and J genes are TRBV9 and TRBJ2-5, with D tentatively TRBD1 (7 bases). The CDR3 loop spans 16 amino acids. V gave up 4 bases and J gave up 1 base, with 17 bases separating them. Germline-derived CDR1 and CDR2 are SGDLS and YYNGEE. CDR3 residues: CASSFRRDSSQETQYF. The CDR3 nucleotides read TGTGCCAGCAGCTTTAGGCGGGACAGCAGCCAAGAGACCCAGTACTTC.

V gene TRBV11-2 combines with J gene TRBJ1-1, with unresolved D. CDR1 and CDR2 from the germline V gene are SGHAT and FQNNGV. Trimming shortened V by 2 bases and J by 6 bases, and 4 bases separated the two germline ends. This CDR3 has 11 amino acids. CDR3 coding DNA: TGTGCCAGCAGCTTAAGCGCTGAAGCTTTCTTT. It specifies CASSLSAEAFF.

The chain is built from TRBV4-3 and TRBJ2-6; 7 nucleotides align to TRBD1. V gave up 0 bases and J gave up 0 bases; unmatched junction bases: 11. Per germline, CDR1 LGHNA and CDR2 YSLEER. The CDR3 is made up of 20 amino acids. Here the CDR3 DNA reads TGCGCCAGCAGCCAAGATCGAGCCCGGGCAGGGGGCTCTGGGGCCAACGTCCTGACTTTC. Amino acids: CASSQDRARAGGSGANVLTF.

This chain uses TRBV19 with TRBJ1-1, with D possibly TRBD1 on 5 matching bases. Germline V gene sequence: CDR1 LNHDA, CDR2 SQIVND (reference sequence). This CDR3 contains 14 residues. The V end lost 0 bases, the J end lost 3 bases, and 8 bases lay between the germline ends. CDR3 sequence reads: CASSIDGGYTEAFF. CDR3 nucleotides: TGTGCCAGTAGTATAGACGGGGGGTACACTGAAGCTTTCTTT.

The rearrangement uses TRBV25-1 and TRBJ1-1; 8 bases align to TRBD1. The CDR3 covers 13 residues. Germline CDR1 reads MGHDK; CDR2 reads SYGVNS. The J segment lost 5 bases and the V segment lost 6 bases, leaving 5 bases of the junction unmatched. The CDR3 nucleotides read TGTGCCAGCAGCGCAGGGGGCCGGACTGAAGCTTTCTTT. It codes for CASSAGGRTEAFF.

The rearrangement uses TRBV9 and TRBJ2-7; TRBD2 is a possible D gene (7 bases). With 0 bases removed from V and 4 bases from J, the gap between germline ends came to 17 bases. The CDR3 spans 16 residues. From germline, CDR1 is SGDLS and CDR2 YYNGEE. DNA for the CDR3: TGTGCCAGCAGCGTAGCCGGAGGGGGGGCGGTATACGAGCAGTACTTC. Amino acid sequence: CASSVAGGGAVYEQYF.

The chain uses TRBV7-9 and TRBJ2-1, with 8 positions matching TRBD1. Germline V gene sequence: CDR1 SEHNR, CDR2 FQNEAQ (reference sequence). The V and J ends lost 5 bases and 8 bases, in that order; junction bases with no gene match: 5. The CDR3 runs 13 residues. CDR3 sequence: CASSDQGADEQFF. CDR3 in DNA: TGTGCCAGCAGCGACCAGGGGGCTGATGAGCAGTTCTTC.

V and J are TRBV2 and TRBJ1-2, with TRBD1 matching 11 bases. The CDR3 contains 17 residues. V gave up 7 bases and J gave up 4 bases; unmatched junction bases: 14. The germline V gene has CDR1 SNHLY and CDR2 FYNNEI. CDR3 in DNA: TGTGCCAGCAAGCGAAGGACAGGGGGCGAAGATAGCTATGGCTACACCTTC. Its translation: CASKRRTGGEDSYGYTF.

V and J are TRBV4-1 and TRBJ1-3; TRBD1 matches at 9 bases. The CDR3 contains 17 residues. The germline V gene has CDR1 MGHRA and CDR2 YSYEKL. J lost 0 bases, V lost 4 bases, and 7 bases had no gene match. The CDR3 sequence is CASSPGQGPLSGNTIYF. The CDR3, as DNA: TGCGCCAGCAGCCCGGGACAGGGTCCTCTCTCTGGAAACACCATATATTTT.

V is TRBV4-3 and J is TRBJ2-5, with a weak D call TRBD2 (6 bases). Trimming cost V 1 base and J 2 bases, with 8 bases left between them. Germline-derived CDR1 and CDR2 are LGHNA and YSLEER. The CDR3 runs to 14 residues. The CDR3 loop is CASSQGDLQETQYF. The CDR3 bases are TGCGCCAGCAGCCAAGGGGACTTACAAGAGACCCAGTACTTC.

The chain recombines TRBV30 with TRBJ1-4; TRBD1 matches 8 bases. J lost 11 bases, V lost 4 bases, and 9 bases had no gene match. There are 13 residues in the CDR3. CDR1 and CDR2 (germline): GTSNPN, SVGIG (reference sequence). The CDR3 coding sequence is TGTGCCTGGAACTGGGCAGGGGGCGTGAAACTGTTTTTT. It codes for CAWNWAGGVKLFF.

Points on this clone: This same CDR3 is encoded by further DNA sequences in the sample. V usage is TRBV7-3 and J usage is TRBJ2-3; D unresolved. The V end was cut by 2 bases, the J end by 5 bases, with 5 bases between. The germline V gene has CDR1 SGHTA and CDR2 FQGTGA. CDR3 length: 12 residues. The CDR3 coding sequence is TGTGCCAGCAGCTTATCAGAAGATACGCAGTATTTT. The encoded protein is CASSLSEDTQYF.

CDR3 residues: CASSQDLGEATEAFF. CDR3 coding DNA: TGCGCCAGCAGCCAAGATCTCGGGGAAGCCACTGAAGCTTTCTTT. The chain is built from TRBV4-3 and TRBJ1-1; D gene unclear. Trimming pared 0 bases from V and 4 bases from J, leaving 12 bases between. Germline CDR1 and CDR2: LGHNA and YSLEER. The CDR3 sequence is 15 residues long.

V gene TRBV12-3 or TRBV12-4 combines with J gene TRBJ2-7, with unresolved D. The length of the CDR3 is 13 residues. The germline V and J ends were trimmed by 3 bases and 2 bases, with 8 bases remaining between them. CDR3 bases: TGTGCCAGCAGTTTCCCTGGGCCCTACGAGCAGTACTTC. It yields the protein CASSFPGPYEQYF.

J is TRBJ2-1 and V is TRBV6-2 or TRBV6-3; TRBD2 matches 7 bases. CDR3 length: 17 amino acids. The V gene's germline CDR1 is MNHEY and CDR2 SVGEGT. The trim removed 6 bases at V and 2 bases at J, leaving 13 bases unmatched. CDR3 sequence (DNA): TGTGCCAGCAGCCGTAGACTAGCACCAAGAACCTACAATGAGCAGTTCTTC. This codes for CASSRRLAPRTYNEQFF.

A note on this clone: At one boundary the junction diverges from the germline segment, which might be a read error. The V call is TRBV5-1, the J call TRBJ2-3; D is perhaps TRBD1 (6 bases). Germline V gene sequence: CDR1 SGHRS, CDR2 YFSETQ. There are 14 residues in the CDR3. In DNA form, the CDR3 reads TGTGCCAGCAGCTTTTCAGGGGAGACAGATACGCAGTATTTT. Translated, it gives CASSFSGETDTQYF.